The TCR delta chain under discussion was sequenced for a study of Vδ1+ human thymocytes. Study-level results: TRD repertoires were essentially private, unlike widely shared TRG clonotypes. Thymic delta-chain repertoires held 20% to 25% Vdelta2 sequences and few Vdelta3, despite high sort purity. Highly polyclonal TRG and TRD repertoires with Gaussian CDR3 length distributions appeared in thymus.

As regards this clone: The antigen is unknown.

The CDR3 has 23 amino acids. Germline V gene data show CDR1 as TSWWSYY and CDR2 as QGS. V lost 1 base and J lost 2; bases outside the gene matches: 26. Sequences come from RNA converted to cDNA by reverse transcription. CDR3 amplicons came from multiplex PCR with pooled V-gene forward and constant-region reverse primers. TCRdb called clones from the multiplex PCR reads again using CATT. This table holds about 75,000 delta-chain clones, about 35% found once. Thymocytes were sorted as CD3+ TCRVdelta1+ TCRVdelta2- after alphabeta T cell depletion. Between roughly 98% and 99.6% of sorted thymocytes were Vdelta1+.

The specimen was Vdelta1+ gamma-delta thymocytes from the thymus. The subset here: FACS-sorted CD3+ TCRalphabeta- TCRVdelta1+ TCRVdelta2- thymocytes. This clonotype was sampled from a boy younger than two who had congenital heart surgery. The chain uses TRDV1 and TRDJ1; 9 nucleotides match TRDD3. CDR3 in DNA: TGTGCTCTTGGGGAACCTCACCTCCAACGGACTGGGGGACCGCCATTCGGGACCGATAAACTCATCTTT. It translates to CALGEPHLQRTGGPPFGTDKLIF.